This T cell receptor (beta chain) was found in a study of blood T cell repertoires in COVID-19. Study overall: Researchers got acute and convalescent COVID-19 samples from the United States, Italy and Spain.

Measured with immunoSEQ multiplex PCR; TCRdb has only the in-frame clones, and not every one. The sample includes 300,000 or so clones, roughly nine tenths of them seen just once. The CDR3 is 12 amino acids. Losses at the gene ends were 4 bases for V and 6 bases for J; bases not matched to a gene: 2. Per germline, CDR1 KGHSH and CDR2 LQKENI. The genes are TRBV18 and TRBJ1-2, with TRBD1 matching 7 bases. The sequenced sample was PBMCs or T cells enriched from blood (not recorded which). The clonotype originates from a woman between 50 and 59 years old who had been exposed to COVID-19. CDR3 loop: CASSRTGDGYTF. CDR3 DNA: TGTGCCAGCTCACGCACAGGGGATGGCTACACCTTC.